This TCR beta chain was captured by sequencing in a study of OX40 agonist ivuxolimab in advanced cancers. Across the whole study: Those treated in dose escalation had hepatocellular carcinoma, melanoma, renal cell cancer or head and neck cancer. Partial responses, seen in three patients, involved one hepatocellular carcinoma and two cutaneous melanomas.

About this clone itself: Its antigen remains unidentified.

Study-level results: Dosing at 0.1 to 3.0 mg/kg was accompanied by clonal expansion of CD4+ and CD8+ blood T cells by week 6. Partial responders at 0.1-3.0 mg/kg showed near-lowest clonal expansion.

V lost 9 bases and J 7 bases, leaving 12 bases between the germline ends. Per the germline V gene, CDR1 is MGHDK and CDR2 is SYGVNS. The CDR3 contains 11 residues. Data came from immunoSEQ multiplex PCR; TCRdb stores just in-frame clones and leaves some out. The table includes more than 45,000 clones, about four fifths detected once. V usage is TRBV25-1 and J usage is TRBJ1-1; D uncertain. Sequenced here: CD4+ or CD8+ T cells sorted from blood, sampled in a trial of the OX40 agonist ivuxolimab. This clonotype was sampled from an adult with an advanced solid tumor such as melanoma, head and neck, liver or kidney cancer. The CDR3 DNA follows: TGTGCCAGGGTTCGGGCCAGTGAAGCTTTCTTT. The encoded protein is CARVRASEAFF.